A selection of T cell receptor beta chains follows, all from one sample in a study of blood T cell repertoires in COVID-19. The table came from immunoSEQ multiplex PCR; TCRdb's copy has only in-frame clones and leaves some out. The sample carries around 300,000 clones, 80% to 90% recorded once. The sequenced material came from PBMCs or T cells enriched from blood (not recorded which). The receptors were gathered from a woman between 18 and 30 years old who had recovered from COVID-19. Both conserved end residues are part of each CDR3. A D gene is named only where the DNA matches it firmly. Clone size appears in some rows only: once, few, many, or a class for an expanded clone.

J: TRBJ2-5; D: TRBD2; size: .; V: TRBV18; CDR3: CASSRTGGPVGETQYF; DNA: TGTGCCAGCTCACGAACGGGGGGGCCGGTCGGAGAGACCCAGTACTTC
J: TRBJ1-4; D: TRBD1; size: .; V: TRBV3-1/TRBV3-2; CDR3: CASSQDISTGDEKLFF; DNA: TGTGCCAGCAGCCAAGATATTTCGACAGGGGATGAAAAACTGTTTTTT
J: TRBJ1-2; D: .; size: .; V: TRBV27; CDR3: CASSGMTGTPYGYTF; DNA: TGTGCCAGCAGTGGTATGACCGGGACACCCTATGGCTACACCTTC
J: TRBJ1-3; D: .; size: .; V: TRBV29-1; CDR3: CSVQKQGFGNTIYF; DNA: TGCAGCGTTCAGAAACAGGGCTTCGGAAACACCATATATTTT
J: TRBJ2-7; D: TRBD1; size: .; V: TRBV12-5; CDR3: CASGLVRSLGGQGHTYEQYF; DNA: TGTGCTAGTGGTTTGGTCAGGAGCCTGGGGGGACAGGGGCACACCTACGAGCAGTACTTC
J: TRBJ2-1; D: .; size: .; V: TRBV11-3; CDR3: CASSLVGASYNEQFF; DNA: TGTGCCAGCAGCTTAGTTGGGGCTTCTTACAATGAGCAGTTCTTC
J: TRBJ1-1; D: .; size: .; V: TRBV5-1; CDR3: CASSLVGGNTEAFF; DNA: TGCGCCAGCAGCTTGGTAGGCGGGAACACTGAAGCTTTCTTT
J: TRBJ1-2; D: .; size: .; V: TRBV19; CDR3: CASAGELYGYTF; DNA: TGTGCCTCAGCGGGGGAACTATATGGCTACACCTTC
J: TRBJ2-1; D: TRBD2; size: .; V: TRBV5-1; CDR3: CASSSAGGAVNEQFF; DNA: TGCGCCAGCAGCTCGGCCGGGGGGGCCGTTAATGAGCAGTTCTTC
J: TRBJ2-1; D: TRBD1; size: once; V: TRBV7-2; CDR3: CASSIGQDGRDEQFF; DNA: TGTGCCAGCAGCATCGGACAGGATGGAAGGGATGAGCAGTTCTTC
J: TRBJ2-6; D: TRBD1; size: .; V: TRBV5-1; CDR3: CASSLAGQGLGANVLTF; DNA: TGCGCCAGCAGCTTGGCTGGACAGGGACTTGGGGCCAACGTCCTGACTTTC
J: TRBJ1-5; D: TRBD1; size: .; V: TRBV6-1; CDR3: CASSERGQLTGQPQHF; DNA: TGTGCCAGCAGTGAAAGGGGACAGCTCACAGGTCAGCCCCAGCATTTT
J: TRBJ2-1; D: .; size: few; V: TRBV10-2; CDR3: CASHTTGSYNEQFF; DNA: TGCGCCAGCCATACTACAGGCTCCTACAATGAGCAGTTCTTC